The rows below give T cell receptor beta chains drawn from one sample of a study of cytomegalovirus exposure and HLA in healthy donors. Only in-frame clones appear in the TCRdb table, and some are missing; sequencing was by immunoSEQ multiplex PCR. The sample lists around 190,000 clones, around 79% occurring once. The sample was PBMCs. The receptors here all came from a woman aged 50 to 60 in good health and CMV-seronegative. The CDR3 runs from the conserved cysteine through the conserved F or W. Each record gives: clone size, V gene, D gene, J gene, CDR3 DNA, CDR3 protein. D genes are given only for firm matches. Expanded clones get a size class; other rows say once, few or many, or leave the size out.

>NA|TRBV7-9|TRBD2|TRBJ2-7
TGTGCCAGCAGCTTGATGGCGGGAGGAGCCTACGAGCAGTACTTC
CASSLMAGGAYEQYF
>NA|TRBV15|TRBD2|TRBJ2-5
TGTGCCACCAGCATGTTAATAGCGGGAGAGGGCGAGACCCAGTACTTC
CATSMLIAGEGETQYF
>NA|TRBV23-1|TRBD2|TRBJ2-5
TGCGCCAGCAGTCCGACTAGCAGGAGGGAGACCCAGTACTTC
CASSPTSRRETQYF
>NA|TRBV5-1|NA|TRBJ1-4
TGCGCCAGCAGGAATCCGGGACAAACTAATGAAAAACTGTTTTTT
CASRNPGQTNEKLFF
>few|TRBV7-2|NA|TRBJ2-1
TGTGCCAGCAGCTTTCCTCCTGAGCAGTTCTTC
CASSFPPEQFF
>NA|TRBV10-1|TRBD1|TRBJ2-7
TGCGCCAGCAGTGAGGGGACAGGGTTTTACGAGCAGTACTTC
CASSEGTGFYEQYF
>NA|TRBV7-6|NA|TRBJ2-5
TGTGCCAGCAGCCCCCTCCCCGAGACCCAGTACTTC
CASSPLPETQYF
>NA|TRBV4-1|TRBD1|TRBJ1-1
TGCGCCAGCAGCCAAGAACCTGGACAGGGGGGGACTGAAGCTTTCTTT
CASSQEPGQGGTEAFF
>NA|TRBV30|NA|TRBJ2-7
TGTGCCTGGAGCCTAGCAACCGAGCAGTACTTC
CAWSLATEQYF
>NA|TRBV7-2|NA|TRBJ2-5
TGTGCCAGCAGACGGGAGTCCCCGGCGGACTTC
CASRRESPADF
>few|TRBV19|NA|TRBJ2-3
TGTGCCAGTAGACCCCAGGGCGCAGATACGCAGTATTTT
CASRPQGADTQYF
>NA|TRBV5-4|TRBD2|TRBJ2-3
TGTGCCAGCAGCTTAGTAGCGGGACCAAGCACAGATACGCAGTATTTT
CASSLVAGPSTDTQYF
>few|TRBV15|TRBD2|TRBJ2-7
TGTGCCACCAGCAGGGCGGGACTAGGGCGTCCCGAGCAGTACTTC
CATSRAGLGRPEQYF
>NA|TRBV9|NA|TRBJ2-5
TGTGCCAGCAGCTTAGGACTAACTCAAGAGACCCAGTACTTC
CASSLGLTQETQYF
>NA|TRBV27|NA|TRBJ2-3
TGTGCCAGCAGTTTACTCCTAGCGATGTCGGATACGCAGTATTTT
CASSLLLAMSDTQYF
>NA|TRBV10-3|NA|TRBJ2-2
TGTGCCATCAGCAACCGGGACAATGAAGGCGGGGAGCTGTTTTTT
CAISNRDNEGGELFF
>NA|TRBV28|TRBD2|TRBJ2-2
TGTGCCAGCAGTTATAGGACTAGCGGGAGGGCCGGGGAGCTGTTTTTT
CASSYRTSGRAGELFF
>NA|TRBV28|TRBD1|TRBJ2-5
TGTGCCAGCAGCGTCGGGACAGGGGTTTATTTTGGGACCCAGTACTTC
CASSVGTGVYFGTQYF
>NA|TRBV21-1|NA|TRBJ2-2
TGTGCCAGCAGCAAAACTAAAGACAGGCCGAACACCGGGGAGCTGTTTTTT
CASSKTKDRPNTGELFF
>NA|TRBV5-6|TRBD2|TRBJ2-1
TGTGCCAGCAGCTTGGAAGGGTGGACTAGGGGTGAGCAGTTCTTC
CASSLEGWTRGEQFF
>once|TRBV19|NA|TRBJ2-5
TGTGCCAGTAGTCTCAGGGGTCCCGAGACCCAGTACTTC
CASSLRGPETQYF
>NA|TRBV27|TRBD2|TRBJ2-5
TGTGCCAGCAGTTTACGACTAGCGGGGCTTCCAGAGACCCAGTACTTC
CASSLRLAGLPETQYF
>NA|TRBV7-9|NA|TRBJ2-3
TGTGCCAGCAGCCCCGGAGGAACCGGTTCAGATGCGCAGTATTTT
CASSPGGTGSDAQYF
>NA|TRBV10-3|NA|TRBJ1-1
TGTGCCATCAGTGAGTACGCCGGGAACACTGAAGCTTTCTTT
CAISEYAGNTEAFF
>NA|TRBV6-1|TRBD1|TRBJ2-3
TGTGCCAGCAGGACAGGGGCCTCTAGCACAGATACGCAGTATTTT
CASRTGASSTDTQYF
>NA|TRBV4-3|NA|TRBJ1-3
TGCGCCAGCAGCCAACGGTCGGAGATTCACTCTGGAAACACCATATATTTT
CASSQRSEIHSGNTIYF
>NA|TRBV5-8|TRBD1|TRBJ2-1
TGTGCCAGCAGCTTGGGCCGGGTAGGGGGCCTGGATGAGCAGTTCTTC
CASSLGRVGGLDEQFF
>NA|TRBV6-4|TRBD1|TRBJ2-1
TGTGCCAGCAGTGAAGGGACAGGGGTGTACAATGAGCAGTTCTTC
CASSEGTGVYNEQFF
>NA|TRBV13|TRBD2|TRBJ2-7
TGTGCCAGCAGCACCAAAGGCCTAGCGGGAGAAACCTACGAGCAGTACTTC
CASSTKGLAGETYEQYF
>NA|TRBV7-9|TRBD2|TRBJ2-3
TGTGCCAGCAGCTCAATACTAGCGGGGAGGACAGATACGCAGTATTTT
CASSSILAGRTDTQYF
>NA|TRBV28|NA|TRBJ2-7
TGTGCCAGCAGGCTGGGGGCGGACCTCAGCTCCTACGAGCAGTACTTC
CASRLGADLSSYEQYF
>NA|TRBV9|TRBD1|TRBJ2-7
TGTGCCAGCAGCGTAGGTCAGGGGGTGCGAGAGCAGTACTTC
CASSVGQGVREQYF
>NA|TRBV29-1|NA|TRBJ1-5
TGCAGCGTTGAGAGTAACGATTCCCAGCATTTT
CSVESNDSQHF
>NA|TRBV10-3|NA|TRBJ2-3
TGTGCCATCGACGGGGGAAGCACAGATACGCAGTATTTT
CAIDGGSTDTQYF
>once|TRBV18|NA|TRBJ2-5
TGTGCCAGCTCACCTTCGGGGCAAGAGACCCAGTACTTC
CASSPSGQETQYF
>NA|TRBV29-1|NA|TRBJ1-2
TGCAGCGTTGAAGATCCGACAGCCTATGGCTACACCTTC
CSVEDPTAYGYTF
>NA|TRBV5-1|TRBD2|TRBJ2-1
TGCGCCAGCAGCTTCGGACTAGCGGGAAGCTACAATGAGCAGTTCTTC
CASSFGLAGSYNEQFF
>NA|TRBV28|TRBD1|TRBJ2-7
TGTGCCAGCAGTTTATCGTATGGGACAGGGAACTACGAGCAGTACTTC
CASSLSYGTGNYEQYF
>NA|TRBV11-2|NA|TRBJ2-2
TGTGCCAGCAGCTTAGGGCAGGGTGACGGGGAGCTGTTTTTT
CASSLGQGDGELFF
>NA|TRBV11-3|NA|TRBJ2-4
TGTGCCAGCAGCTTAGAAGGAGAACTAGCCAAAAACATTCAGTACTTC
CASSLEGELAKNIQYF
>few|TRBV5-1|NA|TRBJ2-2
TGCGCCAGCAGCGAGCCGATTTCCACCGGGGAGCTGTTTTTT
CASSEPISTGELFF
>NA|TRBV15|NA|TRBJ2-6
TGTGCCACCAGCAGAGCGGGACTGTTCTCTGGGGCCAACGTCCTGACTTTC
CATSRAGLFSGANVLTF
>NA|TRBV13|NA|TRBJ1-5
TGTGCCAGCAGGCGCGGGGGGGGGAGCAATCAGCCCCAGCATTTT
CASRRGGGSNQPQHF
>NA|TRBV9|NA|TRBJ2-3
TGTGCCAGCAGCGCCCGGGGTTCTGTCTATTCAGATACGCAGTATTTT
CASSARGSVYSDTQYF
>NA|TRBV9|TRBD1|TRBJ2-7
TGTGCCAGCAGCGTCGGGACAGGAACCTACTCCTACGAGCAGTACTTC
CASSVGTGTYSYEQYF
>NA|TRBV5-1|NA|TRBJ2-1
TGCGCCAGCAGCTTGGGGGCCGGGGTCAATGAGCAGTTCTTC
CASSLGAGVNEQFF
>NA|TRBV7-2|NA|TRBJ2-7
TGTGCCAGCAGCTTAGTTCCGGGGAAACGAGCCGACGAGCAGTACTTC
CASSLVPGKRADEQYF
>NA|TRBV25-1|NA|TRBJ2-2
TGTGCCAGCACGGCAGGGAAAACCGGGGAGCTGTTTTTT
CASTAGKTGELFF
>NA|TRBV10-3|NA|TRBJ1-5
TGTGCCGCCCACGGACAGCAAAATCAGCCCCAGCATTTT
CAAHGQQNQPQHF
>NA|TRBV9|NA|TRBJ2-6
TGTGCCAGCAGCCCTCTCTGGAGGGCTGGGGCCAACGTCCTGACTTTC
CASSPLWRAGANVLTF
>NA|TRBV9|TRBD1|TRBJ1-2
TGTGCCAGCAGCCAGGGGGGAGGTAACTATGGCTACACCTTC
CASSQGGGNYGYTF
>NA|TRBV19|TRBD1|TRBJ2-2
TGTGCCAGTAGCTCCGGGACAGGGGGTACCGGGGAGCTGTTTTTT
CASSSGTGGTGELFF
>NA|TRBV19|NA|TRBJ2-3
TGTGCCAGTAGTACCGACTATACGCAGTATTTT
CASSTDYTQYF
>NA|TRBV30|NA|TRBJ1-1
TGTGCCTGGAGTGTAATAGACAGGGAAGCTTTCTTT
CAWSVIDREAFF
>once|TRBV10-3|TRBD1|TRBJ2-3
TGTGCCATCAGTAGGGGACAGGCTAGCACAGATACGCAGTATTTT
CAISRGQASTDTQYF